One TCR beta chain is described in this entry. V gave up 1 base and J gave up 0 bases, with 5 bases separating them. This CDR3 is built from 14 residues. Germline loops: CDR1 SGDLS, CDR2 YYNGEE. The sample belongs to a study of OX40 agonist ivuxolimab in advanced cancers. Measured with immunoSEQ multiplex PCR; TCRdb has only the in-frame clones, and not every one. The repertoire holds tens of thousands of clones, with over 75% as singletons. Sample: CD4+ or CD8+ T cells sorted from blood, taken in a trial of the OX40 agonist ivuxolimab. The genes are TRBV9 and TRBJ2-1; D gene uncertain. The receptor's source is an adult with an advanced solid tumor such as melanoma, head and neck, liver or kidney cancer. CDR3 amino acids: CASSVSTSYNEQFF. The CDR3 DNA reads TGTGCCAGCAGCGTAAGCACCTCCTACAATGAGCAGTTCTTC.